This T cell receptor (beta chain) was observed in a study of OX40 agonist ivuxolimab in advanced cancers. For the study at large: Among those treated, three patients had partial responses, one with hepatocellular carcinoma and two with cutaneous melanoma.

TCRdb's copy holds only in-frame clones and misses some; the assay was immunoSEQ multiplex PCR. The repertoire consists of tens of thousands of clones, with roughly 85% occurring once and the leading ten covering 4% to 6%. CDR3 size: 15 residues. V trimming: 6 bases; J trimming: 7 bases; junction bases outside the gene matches: 10. Per germline, CDR1 MDHEN and CDR2 SYDVKM. J is TRBJ2-7 and V is TRBV28, with 12 bases aligning to TRBD2. Here the sequenced sample was CD4+ or CD8+ T cells sorted from blood, taken in a trial of the OX40 agonist ivuxolimab. The TCR sequence derives from an adult with an advanced solid tumor such as melanoma, head and neck, liver or kidney cancer. CDR3 residues: CASRLAGGPRSEQYF. CDR3 nucleotides: TGTGCCAGCAGACTAGCGGGAGGTCCTCGGAGTGAGCAGTACTTC. The full variable domain, its missing parts supplied by reference TRBV28 and TRBJ2-7, is DVKVTQSSRYLVKRTGEKVFLECVQDMDHENMFWYRQDPGLGLRLIYFSYDVKMKEKGDIPEGYSVSREKKERFSLILESASTNQTSMYLCASRLAGGPRSEQYFGPGTRLTVT.